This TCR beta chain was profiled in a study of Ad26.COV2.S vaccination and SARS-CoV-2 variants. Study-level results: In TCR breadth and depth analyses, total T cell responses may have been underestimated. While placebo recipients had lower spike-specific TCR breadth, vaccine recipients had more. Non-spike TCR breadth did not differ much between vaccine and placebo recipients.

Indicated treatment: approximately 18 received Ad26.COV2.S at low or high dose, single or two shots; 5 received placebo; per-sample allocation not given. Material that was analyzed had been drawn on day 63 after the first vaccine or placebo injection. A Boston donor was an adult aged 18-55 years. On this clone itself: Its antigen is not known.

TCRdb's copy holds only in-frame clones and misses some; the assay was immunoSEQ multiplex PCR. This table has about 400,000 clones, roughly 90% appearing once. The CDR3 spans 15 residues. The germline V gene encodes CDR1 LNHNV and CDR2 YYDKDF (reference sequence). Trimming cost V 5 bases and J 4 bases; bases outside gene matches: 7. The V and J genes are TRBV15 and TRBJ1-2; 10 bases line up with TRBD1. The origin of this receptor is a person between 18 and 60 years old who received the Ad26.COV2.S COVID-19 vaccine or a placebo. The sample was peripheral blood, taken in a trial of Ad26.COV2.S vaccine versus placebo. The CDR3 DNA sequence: TGTGCCACCAGCCCCGGGGACAGGGGAGTCTATGGCTACACCTTC. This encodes CATSPGDRGVYGYTF.